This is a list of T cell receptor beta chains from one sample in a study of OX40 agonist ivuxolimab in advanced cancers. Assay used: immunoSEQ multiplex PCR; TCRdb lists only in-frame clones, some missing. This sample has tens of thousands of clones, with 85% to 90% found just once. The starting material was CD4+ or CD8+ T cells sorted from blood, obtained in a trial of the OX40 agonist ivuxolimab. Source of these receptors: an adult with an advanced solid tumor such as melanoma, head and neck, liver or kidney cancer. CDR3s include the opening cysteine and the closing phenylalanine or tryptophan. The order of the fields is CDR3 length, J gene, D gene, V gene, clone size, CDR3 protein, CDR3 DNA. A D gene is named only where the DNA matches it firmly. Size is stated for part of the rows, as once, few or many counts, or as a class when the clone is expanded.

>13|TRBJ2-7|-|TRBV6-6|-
CASSYNPNYEQYF
TGTGCCAGCAGTTACAATCCCAACTACGAGCAGTACTTC
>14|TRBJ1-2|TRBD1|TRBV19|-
CASSIIQGDYGYTF
TGTGCCAGTAGTATAATTCAGGGGGACTATGGCTACACCTTC
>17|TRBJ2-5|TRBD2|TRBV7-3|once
CASSSRLAGGPRETQYF
TGTGCCAGCAGCTCCCGACTAGCGGGAGGGCCAAGGGAGACCCAGTACTTC
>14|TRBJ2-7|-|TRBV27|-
CASSFGSHSYEQYF
TGTGCCAGCAGTTTCGGGAGCCACTCCTACGAGCAGTACTTC
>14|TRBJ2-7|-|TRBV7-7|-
CASSLGGGNYEQYF
TGTGCTAGCAGCTTGGGAGGGGGCAACTACGAGCAGTACTTC
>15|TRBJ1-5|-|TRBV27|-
CASSRRGNSNQPQHF
TGTGCCAGCAGCCGCCGGGGAAATAGCAATCAGCCCCAGCATTTT
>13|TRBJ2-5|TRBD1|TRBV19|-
CASSTDRAETQYF
TGTGCCAGTAGCACCGACAGGGCGGAGACCCAGTACTTC
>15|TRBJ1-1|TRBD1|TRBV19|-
CASSIGTGVRHEAFF
TGTGCCAGTAGTATTGGGACAGGCGTCCGACATGAAGCTTTCTTT
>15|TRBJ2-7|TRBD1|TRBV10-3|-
CAIRAGGPGGYEQYF
TGTGCCATCAGGGCAGGGGGTCCGGGTGGGTACGAGCAGTACTTC
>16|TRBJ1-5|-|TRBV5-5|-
CASSPGVHPSNQPQHF
TGTGCCAGCAGCCCCGGGGTACATCCTAGCAATCAGCCCCAGCATTTT
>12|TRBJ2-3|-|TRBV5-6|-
CASSLVSDTQYF
TGTGCCAGCAGCTTGGTGTCAGATACGCAGTATTTT
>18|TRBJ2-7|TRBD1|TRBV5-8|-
CASSLDGGSGTVTYEQYF
TGTGCCAGCAGCTTGGATGGCGGATCCGGGACAGTGACCTACGAGCAGTACTTC
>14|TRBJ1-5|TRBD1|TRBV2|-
CASSDRGVGQPQHF
TGTGCCAGTAGTGACAGGGGAGTGGGTCAGCCCCAGCATTTT
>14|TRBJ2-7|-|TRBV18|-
CASSPAGTDYEQYF
TGTGCCAGCTCCCCAGCCGGGACTGACTACGAGCAGTACTTC
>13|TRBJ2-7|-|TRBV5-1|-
CASSLSPSYEQYF
TGCGCCAGCAGCTTAAGCCCCTCCTACGAGCAGTACTTC
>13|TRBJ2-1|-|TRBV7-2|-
CASSLVQGQEQFF
TGTGCCAGCAGCTTAGTCCAGGGACAAGAGCAGTTCTTC
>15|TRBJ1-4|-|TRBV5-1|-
CASSLKQGTNEKLFF
TGCGCCAGCAGCCTTAAACAGGGTACTAATGAAAAACTGTTTTTT
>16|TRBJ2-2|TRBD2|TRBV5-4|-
CASSLGTSVYTGELFF
TGTGCCAGCAGCTTGGGGACTAGCGTCTACACCGGGGAGCTGTTTTTT
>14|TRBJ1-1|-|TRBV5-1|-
CASSPLEANTEAFF
TGCGCCAGCAGCCCCCTCGAAGCGAACACTGAAGCTTTCTTT
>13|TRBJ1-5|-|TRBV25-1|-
CASSQYSNQPQHF
TGTGCCAGCAGCCAGTATAGCAATCAGCCCCAGCATTTT
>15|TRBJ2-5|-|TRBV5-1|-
CASSESPQGKETQYF
TGCGCCAGCAGCGAGAGCCCTCAAGGGAAAGAGACCCAGTACTTC
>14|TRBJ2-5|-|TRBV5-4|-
CASSPSDTEETQYF
TGTGCCAGCAGCCCATCGGACACCGAAGAGACCCAGTACTTC
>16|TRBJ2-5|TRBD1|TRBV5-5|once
CASSPRDRGLQETQYF
TGTGCCAGCAGCCCAAGGGACAGGGGGCTACAAGAGACCCAGTACTTC
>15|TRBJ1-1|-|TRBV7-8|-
CASVPRVQRLTEAFF
TGTGCCAGTGTCCCTCGGGTGCAGCGCCTCACTGAAGCTTTCTTT
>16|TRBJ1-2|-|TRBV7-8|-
CASSPRGYGINYGYTF
TGTGCCAGCAGCCCCAGGGGATACGGAATTAACTATGGCTACACCTTC
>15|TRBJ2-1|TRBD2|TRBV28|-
CASSLGAGGNNEQFF
TGTGCCAGCAGCCTGGGTGCGGGAGGGAACAATGAGCAGTTCTTC
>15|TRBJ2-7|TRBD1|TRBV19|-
CASSMDREVSYEQYF
TGTGCCAGTAGTATGGACAGGGAAGTGTCCTACGAGCAGTACTTC
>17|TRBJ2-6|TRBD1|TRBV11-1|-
CASSLGTGGSGANVLTF
TGTGCCAGCAGCTTGGGGACAGGGGGCTCTGGGGCCAACGTCCTGACTTTC
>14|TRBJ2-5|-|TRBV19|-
CASSGYMGMRTQYF
TGTGCCAGTAGTGGATACATGGGGATGAGGACCCAGTACTTC
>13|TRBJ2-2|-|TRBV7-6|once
CASSLSDTGELFF
TGTGCCAGCAGCCTATCTGACACCGGGGAGCTGTTTTTT
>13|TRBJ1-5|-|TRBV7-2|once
CASGGGRNQPQHF
TGTGCCAGCGGCGGGGGCCGCAATCAGCCCCAGCATTTT
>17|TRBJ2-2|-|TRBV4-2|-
CASSQDSRGSSSGELFF
TGTGCCAGCAGCCAAGATAGCCGGGGGTCCAGTTCCGGGGAGCTGTTTTTT
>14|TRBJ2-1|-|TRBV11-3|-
CASSLLGALDEQFF
TGTGCCAGCAGCTTATTGGGGGCGCTCGATGAGCAGTTCTTC
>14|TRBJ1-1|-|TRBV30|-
CAWSHTAENTEAFF
TGTGCCTGGAGTCATACAGCAGAGAACACTGAAGCTTTCTTT
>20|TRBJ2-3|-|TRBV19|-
CARRSSGQNQWNEGTDTQYF
TGTGCCAGGAGATCCTCGGGACAAAATCAGTGGAACGAAGGCACAGATACGCAGTATTTT
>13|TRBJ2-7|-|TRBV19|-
CASSITGNYEQYF
TGTGCCAGTAGTATAACAGGGAACTACGAGCAGTACTTC
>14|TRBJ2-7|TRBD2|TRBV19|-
CASSTLAGGYEQYF
TGTGCCAGTAGTACCCTGGCGGGGGGATACGAGCAGTACTTC
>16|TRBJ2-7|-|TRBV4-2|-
CASSQDKEARWDEQYF
TGTGCCAGCAGCCAAGATAAGGAGGCTAGGTGGGACGAGCAGTACTTC
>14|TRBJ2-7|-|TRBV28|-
CASRVQGSSYEQYF
TGTGCCAGCAGGGTTCAGGGTTCGTCCTACGAGCAGTACTTC
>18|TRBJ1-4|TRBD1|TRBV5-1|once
CASSLGTGGDVTNEKLFF
TGCGCCAGCAGCTTGGGGACAGGGGGCGATGTTACTAATGAAAAACTGTTTTTT
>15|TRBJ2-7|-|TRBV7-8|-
CASSSQGYGGDEQYF
TGTGCCAGCAGCTCTCAGGGCTACGGGGGCGACGAGCAGTACTTC
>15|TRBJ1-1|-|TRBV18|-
CASSPPGGSITEAFF
TGTGCCAGCTCACCACCGGGGGGATCCATAACTGAAGCTTTCTTT
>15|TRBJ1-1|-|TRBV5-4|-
CASSPAPGLNTEAFF
TGTGCCAGCAGCCCTGCCCCAGGGCTGAACACTGAAGCTTTCTTT